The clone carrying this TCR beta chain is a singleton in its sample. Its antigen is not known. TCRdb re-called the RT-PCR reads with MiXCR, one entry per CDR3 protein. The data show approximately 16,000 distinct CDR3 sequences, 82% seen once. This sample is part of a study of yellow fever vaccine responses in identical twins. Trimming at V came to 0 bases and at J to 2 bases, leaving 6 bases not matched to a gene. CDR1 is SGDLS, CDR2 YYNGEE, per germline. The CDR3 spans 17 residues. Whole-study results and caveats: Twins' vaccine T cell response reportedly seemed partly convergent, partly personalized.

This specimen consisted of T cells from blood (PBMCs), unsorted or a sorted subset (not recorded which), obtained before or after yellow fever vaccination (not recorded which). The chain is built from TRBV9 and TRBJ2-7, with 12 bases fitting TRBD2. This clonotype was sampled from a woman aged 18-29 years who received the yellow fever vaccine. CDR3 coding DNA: TGTGCCAGCAGCGTAGGAACTAGCGGGAGGATTACCTACGAGCAGTACTTC. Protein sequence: CASSVGTSGRITYEQYF.